Sequencing of this T cell receptor (beta chain) was carried out in a study of shared clonotypes between healthy human individuals. Across the whole study: Every donor yielded three CD4 naive, three CD4 memory, two CD8 naive and one CD8 memory plate. The study's findings and limits: There were few donors, and this limited the genetic and exposure-history diversity represented. Sample collection involved blood only; tissue repertoires are likely different.

With regard to this clone: Its antigen remains unknown.

Deep-level running was used for the assay. Using immunoSEQ multiplex PCR, the repertoire was profiled, and TCRdb retains in-frame clones only, with some absent. The sample lists approximately 2.1 million clones; 80% to 95% were seen once. Germline CDR1 SGHRS, CDR2 YFSETQ. The CDR3 spans 14 residues. V gave up 0 bases and J gave up 4 bases, with 10 bases separating them. Material: naive CD4+ T cells from PBMCs. Indicated subset: CD45RA+ positively selected. This TCR came from a man aged 18 to 29 in good health. Some clones in this sample may be carry-over from other donors' samples. V gene TRBV5-1 combines with J gene TRBJ1-2; tentative D call: TRBD1 (5 bases). CDR3 coding DNA: TGCGCCAGCAGCTTGGCCCCCGGGGCCTATGGCTACACCTTC. This sequence encodes CASSLAPGAYGYTF.